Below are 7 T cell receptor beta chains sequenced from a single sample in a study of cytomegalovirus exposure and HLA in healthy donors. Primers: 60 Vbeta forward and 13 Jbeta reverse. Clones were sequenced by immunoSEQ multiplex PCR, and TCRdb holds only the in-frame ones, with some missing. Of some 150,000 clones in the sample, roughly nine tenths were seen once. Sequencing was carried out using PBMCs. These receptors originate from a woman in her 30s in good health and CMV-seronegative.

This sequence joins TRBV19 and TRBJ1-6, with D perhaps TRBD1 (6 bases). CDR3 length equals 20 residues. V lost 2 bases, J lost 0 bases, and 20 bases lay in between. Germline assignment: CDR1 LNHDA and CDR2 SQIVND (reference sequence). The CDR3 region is CASSIRGLVKTSSYNSPLHF. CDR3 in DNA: TGTGCCAGTAGTATAAGGGGGTTGGTGAAGACGAGCTCCTATAATTCACCCCTCCACTTT.

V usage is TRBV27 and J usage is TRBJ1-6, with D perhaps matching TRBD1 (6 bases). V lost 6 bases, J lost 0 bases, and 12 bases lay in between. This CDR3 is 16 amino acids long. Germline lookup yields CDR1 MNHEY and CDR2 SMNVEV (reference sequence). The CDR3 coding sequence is TGTGCCAGCAGCCGAACAGGGACCTCCTATAATTCACCCCTCCACTTT. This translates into CASSRTGTSYNSPLHF.

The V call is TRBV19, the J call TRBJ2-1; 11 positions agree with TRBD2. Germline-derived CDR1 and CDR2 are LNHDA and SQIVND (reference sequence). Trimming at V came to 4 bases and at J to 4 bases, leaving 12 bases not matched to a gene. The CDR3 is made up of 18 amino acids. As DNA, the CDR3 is TGTGCCAGTAGTAGTAGCGGGAGGGCCCTCGGAGGGTACAATGAGCAGTTCTTC. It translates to CASSSSGRALGGYNEQFF.

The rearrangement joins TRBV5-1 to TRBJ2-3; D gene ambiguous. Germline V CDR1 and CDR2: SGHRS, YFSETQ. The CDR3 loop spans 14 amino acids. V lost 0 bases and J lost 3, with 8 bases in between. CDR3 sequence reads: CASSLGPVTDTQYF. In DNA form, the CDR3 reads TGCGCCAGCAGCTTGGGGCCAGTTACAGATACGCAGTATTTT.

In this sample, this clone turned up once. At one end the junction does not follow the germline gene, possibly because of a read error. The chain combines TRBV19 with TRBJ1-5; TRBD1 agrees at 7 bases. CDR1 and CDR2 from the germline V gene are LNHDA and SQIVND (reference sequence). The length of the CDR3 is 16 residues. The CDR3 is CVSAVQGVYSNQPQHF. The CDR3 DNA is TGTGTCAGTGCGGTGCAGGGGGTTTATAGCAATCAGCCCCAGCATTTT.

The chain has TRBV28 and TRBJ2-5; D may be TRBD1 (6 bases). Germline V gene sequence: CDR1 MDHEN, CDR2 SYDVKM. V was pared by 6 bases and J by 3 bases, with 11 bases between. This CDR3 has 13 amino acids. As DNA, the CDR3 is TGTGCCAGCAGAGTAACAGGGAAAGAGACCCAGTACTTC. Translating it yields CASRVTGKETQYF. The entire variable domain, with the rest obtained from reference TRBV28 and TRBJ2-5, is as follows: DVKVTQSSRYLVKRTGEKVFLECVQDMDHENMFWYRQDPGLGLRLIYFSYDVKMKEKGDIPEGYSVSREKKERFSLILESASTNQTSMYLCASRVTGKETQYFGPGTRLLVL.

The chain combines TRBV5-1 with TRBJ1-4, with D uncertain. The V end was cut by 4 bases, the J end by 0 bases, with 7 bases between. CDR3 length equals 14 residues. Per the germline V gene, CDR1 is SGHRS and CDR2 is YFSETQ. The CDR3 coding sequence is TGCGCCAGCAGCCCTCGGTCAACTAATGAAAAACTGTTTTTT. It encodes CASSPRSTNEKLFF.